This T cell receptor beta chain appears in the sequencing data of a study of CD8+ T cells in alopecia areata. Across the whole study: Twice daily, treated patients received 5 to 10 mg of oral tofacitinib. General study findings and limits: Among the top 100, expanded CD8+ clones, as well as scalp clonality, were significantly decreased by tofacitinib.

The treatment here: oral pan-JAK inhibitor, 5-10 mg twice daily. Starting from PBMCs, sorting isolated CD4+ and CD8+ T cells. In each case, RNA was isolated and then reverse transcribed into cDNA as the sequencing template. Sequencing used immunoSEQ multiplex PCR; TCRdb keeps in-frame clones, though not all of them. The sample holds under 130,000 clones; 86% are singletons and the top ten take over 8.5%. A word on this clone: Its matching antigen is unknown.

The source was CD8+ T cells sorted from blood, collected at roughly week 30, from a patient treated with tofacitinib. The sequence was obtained from a human donor with alopecia areata.

The CDR3 here is CASSLVGDVMNTEAFF. CDR3 in DNA: TGTGCCAGCAGCTTAGTTGGGGATGTCATGAACACTGAAGCTTTCTTT. The chain is built from TRBV7-9 and TRBJ1-1; D unresolved. V gave up 1 base and J gave up 0 bases, with 12 bases separating them. CDR3 length: 16 residues. CDR1 is SEHNR and CDR2 is FQNEAQ in the germline V gene (reference sequence). The full variable domain, rest sourced from reference TRBV7-9 and TRBJ1-1, is DTGVSQNPRHKITKRGQNVTFRCDPISEHNRLYWYRQTLGQGPEFLTYFQNEAQLEKSRLLSDRFSAERPKGSFSTLEIQRTEQGDSAMYLCASSLVGDVMNTEAFFGQGTRLTVV.